This T cell receptor beta chain was retrieved from a study of radiation and T cells in renal cell carcinoma. Study details: Nephrectomy followed 15 Gy stereotactic body radiation by 4 weeks.

Time point in this sample: blood 2 weeks post-SBRT. Treatment reported: 15 Gy SBRT to primary tumor, nephrectomy 4 weeks later. Serial blood draws occurred at baseline and 2 and 4 weeks post-SBRT. This renal cell carcinoma was of the clear cell type. Regarding the study as a whole: In blood, top tumor clones expanded by 2 weeks, shrinking by 4.

In its sample, this clone was seen a few times. The antigen remains undetermined. Only in-frame clones appear in the TCRdb table, and some are missing; sequencing was by immunoSEQ multiplex PCR. Among about 130,000 clones listed, over 75% were seen once. V lost 6 bases and J 7 bases, leaving 12 bases between the germline ends. Looked up from germline, CDR1 is LNHDA and CDR2 is SQIVND (reference sequence). This CDR3 is 12 amino acids long. The sequencing used blood, collected from a patient whose treatment included radiotherapy and nephrectomy. J is TRBJ1-2 and V is TRBV19, with D hard to call. This receptor was obtained from a woman aged 60-75 years with renal cell carcinoma. For the CDR3, the DNA is TGTGCCAGTAGCGACCAGGTAGTTGGCTACACCTTC. Translating it yields CASSDQVVGYTF.